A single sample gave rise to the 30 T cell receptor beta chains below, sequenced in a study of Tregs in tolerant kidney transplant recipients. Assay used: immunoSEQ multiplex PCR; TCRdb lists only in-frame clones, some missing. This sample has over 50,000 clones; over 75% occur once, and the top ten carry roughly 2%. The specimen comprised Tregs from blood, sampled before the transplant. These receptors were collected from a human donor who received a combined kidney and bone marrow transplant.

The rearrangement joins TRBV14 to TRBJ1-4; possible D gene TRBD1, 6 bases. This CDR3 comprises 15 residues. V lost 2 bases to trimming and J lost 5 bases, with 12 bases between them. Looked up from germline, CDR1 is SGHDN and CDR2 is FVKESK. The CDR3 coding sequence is TGTGCCAGCAGCCAAACAGGGAAACCAAATGAAAAACTGTTTTTT. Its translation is CASSQTGKPNEKLFF.

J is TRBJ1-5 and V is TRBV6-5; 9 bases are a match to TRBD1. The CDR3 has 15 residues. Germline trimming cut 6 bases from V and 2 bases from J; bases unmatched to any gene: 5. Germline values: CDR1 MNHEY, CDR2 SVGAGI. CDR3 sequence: CASRNRGQGNQPQHF. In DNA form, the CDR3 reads TGTGCCAGCAGAAACAGGGGGCAAGGCAATCAGCCCCAGCATTTT.

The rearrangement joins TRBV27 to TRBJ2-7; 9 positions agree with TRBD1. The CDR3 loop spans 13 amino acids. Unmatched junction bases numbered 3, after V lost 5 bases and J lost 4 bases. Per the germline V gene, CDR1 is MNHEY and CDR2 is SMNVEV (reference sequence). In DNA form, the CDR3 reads TGTGCCAGCAGTGCCGGGACAGGGTACGAGCAGTACTTC. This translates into CASSAGTGYEQYF.

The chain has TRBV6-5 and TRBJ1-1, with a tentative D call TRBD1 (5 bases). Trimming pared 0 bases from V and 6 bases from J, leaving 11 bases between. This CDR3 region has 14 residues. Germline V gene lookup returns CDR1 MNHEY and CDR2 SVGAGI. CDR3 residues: CASSYSIRGPEAFF. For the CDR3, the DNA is TGTGCCAGCAGTTACTCGATTAGGGGCCCTGAAGCTTTCTTT.

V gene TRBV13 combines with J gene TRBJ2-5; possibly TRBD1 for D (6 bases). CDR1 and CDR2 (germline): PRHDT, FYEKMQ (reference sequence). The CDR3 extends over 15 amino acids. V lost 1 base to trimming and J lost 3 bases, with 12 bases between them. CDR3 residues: CASSLAWGQEETQYF. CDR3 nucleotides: TGTGCCAGCAGCTTAGCGTGGGGGCAGGAAGAGACCCAGTACTTC. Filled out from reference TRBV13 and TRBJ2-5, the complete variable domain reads AAGVIQSPRHLIKEKRETATLKCYPIPRHDTVYWYQQGPGQDPQFLISFYEKMQSDKGSIPDRFSAQQFSDYHSELNMSSLELGDSALYFCASSLAWGQEETQYFGPGTRLLVL.

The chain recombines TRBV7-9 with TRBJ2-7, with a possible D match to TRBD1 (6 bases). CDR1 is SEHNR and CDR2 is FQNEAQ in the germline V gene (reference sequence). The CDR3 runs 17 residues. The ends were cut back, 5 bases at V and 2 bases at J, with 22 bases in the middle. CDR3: CASSPGAETFKPYEQYF. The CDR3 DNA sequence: TGTGCCAGCAGCCCAGGGGCGGAAACCTTCAAGCCCTACGAGCAGTACTTC.

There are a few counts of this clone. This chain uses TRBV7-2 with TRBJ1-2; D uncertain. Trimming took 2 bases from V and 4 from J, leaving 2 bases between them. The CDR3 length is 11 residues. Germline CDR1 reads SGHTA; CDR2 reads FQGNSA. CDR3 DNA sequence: TGTGCCAGCAGCTTAAGCTATGGCTACACCTTC. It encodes CASSLSYGYTF.

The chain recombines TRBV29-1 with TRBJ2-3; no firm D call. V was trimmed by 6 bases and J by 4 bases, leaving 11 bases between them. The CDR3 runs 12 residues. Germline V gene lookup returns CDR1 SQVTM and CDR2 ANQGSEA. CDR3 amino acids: CSVLRAADTQYF. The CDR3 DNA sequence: TGCAGCGTCCTTAGGGCGGCAGATACGCAGTATTTT.

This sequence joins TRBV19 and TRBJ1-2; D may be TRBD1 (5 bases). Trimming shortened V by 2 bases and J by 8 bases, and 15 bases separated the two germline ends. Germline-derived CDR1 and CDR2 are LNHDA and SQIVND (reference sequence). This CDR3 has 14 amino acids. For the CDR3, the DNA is TGTGCCAGTAGTATAAAGGCAGGGACTGAAGGCTACACCTTC. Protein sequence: CASSIKAGTEGYTF. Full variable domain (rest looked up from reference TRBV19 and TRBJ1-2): DGGITQSPKYLFRKEGQNVTLSCEQNLNHDAMYWYRQDPGQGLRLIYYSQIVNDFQKGDIAEGYSVSREKKESFPLTVTSAQKNPTAFYLCASSIKAGTEGYTFGSGTRLTVV.

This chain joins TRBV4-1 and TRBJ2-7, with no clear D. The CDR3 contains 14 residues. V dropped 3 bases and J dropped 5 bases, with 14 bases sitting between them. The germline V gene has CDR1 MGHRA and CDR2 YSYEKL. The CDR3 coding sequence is TGCGCCAGCAGCCAGTCCCAGGATGTGCACGAGCAGTACTTC. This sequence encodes CASSQSQDVHEQYF.

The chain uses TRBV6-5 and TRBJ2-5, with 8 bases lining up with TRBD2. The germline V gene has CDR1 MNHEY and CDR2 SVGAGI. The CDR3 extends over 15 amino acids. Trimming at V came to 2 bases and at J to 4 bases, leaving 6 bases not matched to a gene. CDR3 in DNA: TGTGCCAGCAGTTACGGCGGGAGGCGGGGAGAGACCCAGTACTTC. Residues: CASSYGGRRGETQYF.

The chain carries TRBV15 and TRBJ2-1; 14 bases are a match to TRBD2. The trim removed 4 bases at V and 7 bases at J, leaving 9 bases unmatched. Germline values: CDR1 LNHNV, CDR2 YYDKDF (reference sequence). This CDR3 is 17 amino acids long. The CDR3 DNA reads TGTGCCACCAGCAAAAGATCCGGGACTAGCGGGAGTAATGAGCAGTTCTTC. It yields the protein CATSKRSGTSGSNEQFF.

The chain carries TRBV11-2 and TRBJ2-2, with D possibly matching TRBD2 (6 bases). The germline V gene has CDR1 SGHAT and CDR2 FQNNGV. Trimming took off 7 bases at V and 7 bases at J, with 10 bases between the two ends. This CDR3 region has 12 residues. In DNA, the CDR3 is TGTGCCAGCACCTTGCGGGGCGGGGAGCTGTTTTTT. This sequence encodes CASTLRGGELFF.

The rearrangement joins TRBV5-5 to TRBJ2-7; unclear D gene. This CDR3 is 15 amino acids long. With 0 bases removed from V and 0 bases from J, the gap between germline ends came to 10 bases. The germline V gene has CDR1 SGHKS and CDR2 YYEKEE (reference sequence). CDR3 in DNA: TGTGCCAGCAGCTTGGAGGTGATAAGCTCCTACGAGCAGTACTTC. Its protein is CASSLEVISSYEQYF.

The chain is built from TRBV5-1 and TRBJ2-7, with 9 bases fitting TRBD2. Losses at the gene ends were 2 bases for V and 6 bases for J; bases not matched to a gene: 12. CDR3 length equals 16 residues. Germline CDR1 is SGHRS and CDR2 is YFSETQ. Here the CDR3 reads CASSLTGGGALREQYF. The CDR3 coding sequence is TGCGCCAGCAGCTTAACCGGCGGGGGGGCTTTGCGCGAGCAGTACTTC.

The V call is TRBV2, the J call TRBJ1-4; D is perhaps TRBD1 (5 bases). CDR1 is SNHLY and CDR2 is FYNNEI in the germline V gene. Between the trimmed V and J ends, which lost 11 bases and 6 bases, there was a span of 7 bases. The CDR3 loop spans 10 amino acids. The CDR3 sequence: CARGDEKLFF. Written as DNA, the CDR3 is TGTGCCCGGGGGGATGAAAAACTGTTTTTT.

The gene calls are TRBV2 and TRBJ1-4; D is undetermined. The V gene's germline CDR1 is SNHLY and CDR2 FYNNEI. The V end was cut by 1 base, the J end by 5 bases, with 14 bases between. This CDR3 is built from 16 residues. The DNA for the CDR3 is TGTGCCAGCAGTGAAGAGTTTACAGCTTGGAATGAAAAACTGTTTTTT. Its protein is CASSEEFTAWNEKLFF. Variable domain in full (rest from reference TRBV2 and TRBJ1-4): EPEVTQTPSHQVTQMGQEVILRCVPISNHLYFYWYRQILGQKVEFLVSFYNNEISEKSEIFDDQFSVERPDGSNFTLKIRSTKLEDSAMYFCASSEEFTAWNEKLFFGSGTQLSVL.

This CDR3 reads CASSYQGLSGGYTF. DNA for the CDR3: TGTGCCAGCAGTTATCAGGGCTTGAGTGGTGGCTACACCTTC. The chain uses TRBV6-6 and TRBJ1-2; D is possibly TRBD1 (5 bases). Trimming removed 3 bases at V and 7 bases at J, with 15 bases between. CDR3 length equals 14 residues. CDR1 is MNHNY, CDR2 SVGAGI, per germline (reference sequence).

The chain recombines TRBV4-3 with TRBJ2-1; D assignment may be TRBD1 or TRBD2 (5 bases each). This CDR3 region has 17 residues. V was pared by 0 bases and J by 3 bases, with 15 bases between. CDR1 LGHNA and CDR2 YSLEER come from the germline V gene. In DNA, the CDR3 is TGCGCCAGCAGCCAAGATGGCGGGCAGGGTCGCTACAATGAGCAGTTCTTC. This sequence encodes CASSQDGGQGRYNEQFF.

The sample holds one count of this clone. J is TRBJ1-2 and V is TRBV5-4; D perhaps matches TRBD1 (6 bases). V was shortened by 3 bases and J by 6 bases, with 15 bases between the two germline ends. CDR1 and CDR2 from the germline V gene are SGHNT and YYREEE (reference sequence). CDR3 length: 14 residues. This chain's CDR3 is CASSYGGEGNGYTF. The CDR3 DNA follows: TGTGCCAGCAGCTACGGGGGCGAGGGGAATGGCTACACCTTC.

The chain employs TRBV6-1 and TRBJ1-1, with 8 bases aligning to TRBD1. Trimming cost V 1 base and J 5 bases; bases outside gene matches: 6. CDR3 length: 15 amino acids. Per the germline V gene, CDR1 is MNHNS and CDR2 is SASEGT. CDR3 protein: CASSEVRGRGTEAFF. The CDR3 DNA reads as TGTGCCAGCAGTGAAGTCAGGGGGCGAGGGACTGAAGCTTTCTTT.

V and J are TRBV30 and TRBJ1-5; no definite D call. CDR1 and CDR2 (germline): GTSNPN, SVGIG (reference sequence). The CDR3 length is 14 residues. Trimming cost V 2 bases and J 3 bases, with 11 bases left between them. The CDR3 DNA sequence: TGTGCCTGGAGTCTTGGCGGCCACAATCAGCCCCAGCATTTT. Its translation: CAWSLGGHNQPQHF.

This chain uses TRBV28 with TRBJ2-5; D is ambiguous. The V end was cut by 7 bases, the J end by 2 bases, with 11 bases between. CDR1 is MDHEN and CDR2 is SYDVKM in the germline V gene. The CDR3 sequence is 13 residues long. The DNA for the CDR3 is TGTGCCAGCATTCGTAGGATGCAAGAGACCCAGTACTTC. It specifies CASIRRMQETQYF.

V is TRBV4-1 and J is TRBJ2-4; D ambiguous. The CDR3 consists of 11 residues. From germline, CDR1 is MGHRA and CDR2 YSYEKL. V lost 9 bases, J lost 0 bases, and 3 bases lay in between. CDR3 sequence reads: CARLAKNIQYF. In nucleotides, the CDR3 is TGCGCCAGACTAGCCAAAAACATTCAGTACTTC.

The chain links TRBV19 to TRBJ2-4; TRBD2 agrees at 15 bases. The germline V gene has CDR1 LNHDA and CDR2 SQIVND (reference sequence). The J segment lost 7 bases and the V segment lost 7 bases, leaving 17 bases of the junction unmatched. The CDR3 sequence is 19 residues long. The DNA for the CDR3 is TGTGCCAGTACCAGTATATCTGGGGGACTAGCGGGAGGTAGGAACATTCAGTACTTC. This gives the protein CASTSISGGLAGGRNIQYF.

The CDR3 sequence: CASSQGAGTYEQYF. CDR3 coding DNA: TGCGCCAGCAGCCAAGGGGCAGGGACCTACGAGCAGTACTTC. The chain couples TRBV4-1 to TRBJ2-7; perhaps TRBD1 as D (5 bases). Trimming left V 1 base short and J 2 bases short, with 9 bases between. This CDR3 is 14 amino acids long. Germline assignment: CDR1 MGHRA and CDR2 YSYEKL.

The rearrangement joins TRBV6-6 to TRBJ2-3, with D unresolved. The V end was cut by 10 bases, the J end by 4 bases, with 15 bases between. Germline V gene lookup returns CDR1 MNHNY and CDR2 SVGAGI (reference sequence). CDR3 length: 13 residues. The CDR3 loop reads CAIADRTPDTQYF. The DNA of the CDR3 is TGTGCCATTGCGGACCGGACCCCAGATACGCAGTATTTT.

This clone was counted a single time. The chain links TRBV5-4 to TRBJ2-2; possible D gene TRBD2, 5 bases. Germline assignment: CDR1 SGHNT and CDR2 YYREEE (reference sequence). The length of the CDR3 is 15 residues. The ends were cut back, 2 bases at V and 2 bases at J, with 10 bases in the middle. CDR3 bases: TGTGCCAGCAGCTTTGAACGGGATAACACCGGGGAGCTGTTTTTT. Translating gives CASSFERDNTGELFF.

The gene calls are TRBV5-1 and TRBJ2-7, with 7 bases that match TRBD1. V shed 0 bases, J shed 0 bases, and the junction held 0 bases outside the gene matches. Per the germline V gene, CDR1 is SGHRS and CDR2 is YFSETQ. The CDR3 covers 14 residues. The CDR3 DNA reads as TGCGCCAGCAGCTTGGGGGACAGCTCCTACGAGCAGTACTTC. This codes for CASSLGDSSYEQYF.

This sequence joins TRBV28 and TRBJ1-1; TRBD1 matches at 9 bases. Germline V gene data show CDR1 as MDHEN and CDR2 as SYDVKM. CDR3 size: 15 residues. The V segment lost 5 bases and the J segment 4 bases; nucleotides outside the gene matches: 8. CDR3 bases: TGTGCCAGCAGTCTCTCCGGACAGGGGCGCACTGAAGCTTTCTTT. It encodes CASSLSGQGRTEAFF.